Sequencing of this T cell receptor beta chain was carried out in a study of molecular identifiers for immune sequencing clone quantification. Each CDR3 protein is one row after TCRdb ran MiXCR on the PCR reads. The table includes about 86,000 distinct CDR3 sequences, about 23% detected once. V lost 4 bases, J lost 5 bases, and 9 bases stayed unmatched. The V gene's germline CDR1 is DFQATT and CDR2 SNEGSKA (reference sequence). The CDR3 length is 15 residues. This clonotype was observed many times. The TCR comes from a human donor in good health. Some libraries in this study had Jurkat cell RNA spiked in. The sample taken for sequencing was naive CD8+ T cells from blood, with Jurkat cell RNA spiked in. The sample's subset: FACS-sorted CD8+CD4-CCR7+CD45RA+ naive T cells. V is TRBV20-1 and J is TRBJ2-1; the match to TRBD2 covers 9 bases. CDR3 protein: CSAMSAGGWNNEQFF. The DNA for the CDR3 is TGCAGTGCTATGTCTGCGGGAGGGTGGAACAATGAGCAGTTCTTC.